This passage covers 32 T cell receptor beta chains from one sample sequenced in a study of blood T cell repertoires in COVID-19. The repertoire was sequenced with immunoSEQ multiplex PCR; TCRdb's copy has only in-frame clones and lacks some. This table holds around 300,000 clones, 88% found once. The sample comprised PBMCs or T cells enriched from blood (not recorded which). These receptors were taken from a woman between 45 and 65 years old who had recovered from COVID-19.

The chain uses TRBV7-2 and TRBJ2-7; 8 nucleotides line up with TRBD2. V shed 4 bases and J 4 bases; nucleotides not matched to a gene: 15. Germline V gene sequence: CDR1 SGHTA, CDR2 FQGNSA. The CDR3 has 17 residues. CDR3 in DNA: TGTGCCAGCAGCTCCAGCGGGAGTTTTTCACATAGGTACGAGCAGTACTTC. It specifies CASSSSGSFSHRYEQYF.

J is TRBJ2-2 and V is TRBV12-5, with 8 nucleotides matching TRBD1. The junction had 4 bases not matched to a gene; V was cut back by 2 bases and J by 5 bases. The CDR3 has 15 residues. The V gene's germline CDR1 is LGHNT and CDR2 FRNRAP. The CDR3 here is CASGLRTGQTGELFF. CDR3 coding DNA: TGTGCTAGTGGTTTGAGGACAGGGCAAACCGGGGAGCTGTTTTTT.

This clone was found a few times. This chain connects TRBV6-6 to TRBJ1-4; no clear D. V lost 6 bases and J 0 bases, leaving 14 bases between the germline ends. The CDR3 has 16 amino acids. CDR1 MNHNY and CDR2 SVGAGI come from the germline V gene (reference sequence). CDR3: CASSPRRYATNEKLFF. CDR3 DNA sequence: TGTGCCAGCAGCCCCCGGCGGTACGCAACTAATGAAAAACTGTTTTTT.

This clone was observed a few times. The J gene is TRBJ2-1, the V gene TRBV4-1; TRBD1 matches 9 bases. Unmatched junction bases numbered 4, after V lost 0 bases and J lost 7 bases. From germline, CDR1 is MGHRA and CDR2 YSYEKL. This CDR3 spans 15 amino acids. The CDR3 is CASSQDGTGRNEQFF. The CDR3, as DNA: TGCGCCAGCAGCCAAGACGGGACAGGGAGGAATGAGCAGTTCTTC.

V is TRBV5-5 and J is TRBJ1-2; D gene ambiguous. In germline, CDR1 is SGHKS, CDR2 YYEKEE (reference sequence). V was cut by 5 bases and J by 0 bases, with 17 bases left in between. The CDR3 has 16 amino acids. In DNA, the CDR3 is TGTGCCAGCAGACTGGAGCTCGCGGTGGCTAACTATGGCTACACCTTC. Translating it yields CASRLELAVANYGYTF. The full variable domain, in which reference TRBV5-5 and TRBJ1-2 provide the parts outside the CDR3, is DAGVTQSPTHLIKTRGQQVTLRCSPISGHKSVSWYQQVLGQGPQFIFQYYEKEERGRGNFPDRFSARQFPNYSSELNVNALLLGDSALYLCASRLELAVANYGYTFGSGTRLTVV.

The CDR3 region has the DNA TGTGCCAGCAGCTTCCGTCAGATCAGCACAGATACGCAGTATTTT. Its protein is CASSFRQISTDTQYF. The chain combines TRBV7-2 with TRBJ2-3; D not certain. CDR3 size: 15 residues. CDR1 and CDR2 (germline): SGHTA, FQGNSA. Trimming pared 3 bases from V and 0 bases from J, leaving 10 bases between.

The chain combines TRBV6-5 with TRBJ2-7, with no clear D. Trimming left V 4 bases short and J 1 base short, with 14 bases between. The CDR3 length is 15 residues. Looked up from germline, CDR1 is MNHEY and CDR2 is SVGAGI. The CDR3 region is CASSFSPGKSYEQYF. CDR3 bases: TGTGCCAGCAGTTTTTCCCCTGGCAAGTCCTACGAGCAGTACTTC.

The gene calls are TRBV6-5 and TRBJ1-1; D not certain. The V gene lost 0 bases and the J gene lost 4 bases, with 12 bases spanning the gap. CDR1 and CDR2 (germline): MNHEY, SVGAGI. The CDR3 loop spans 15 amino acids. The CDR3 region is CASSYSSGAGTEAFF. The CDR3 region has the DNA TGTGCCAGCAGTTACTCGAGTGGCGCGGGCACTGAAGCTTTCTTT.

The gene calls are TRBV6-5 and TRBJ1-4; 7 nucleotides line up with TRBD1. The trim removed 6 bases at V and 14 bases at J, leaving 9 bases unmatched. Germline CDR1 reads MNHEY; CDR2 reads SVGAGI. The CDR3 is 12 residues long. Here the CDR3 DNA reads TGTGCCAGCAGGCGACAGGGCTCGGGGCTGTTTTTT. Translating it yields CASRRQGSGLFF.

This CDR3 is CASSFPAGDTDTQYF. In DNA, the CDR3 is TGCGCCAGCAGCTTTCCAGCGGGAGACACAGATACGCAGTATTTT. V gene TRBV5-1 combines with J gene TRBJ2-3; 8 bases align to TRBD2. Germline V CDR1 and CDR2: SGHRS, YFSETQ. V dropped 2 bases and J dropped 2; count of bases not matched to a gene: 4. CDR3 size: 15 residues.

The chain links TRBV30 to TRBJ1-4; 7 bases are a match to TRBD1. The CDR3 runs 16 residues. Germline V gene lookup returns CDR1 GTSNPN and CDR2 SVGIG (reference sequence). V shed 5 bases and J 5 bases; nucleotides not matched to a gene: 14. CDR3 in amino acids: CAWGTEGTYPNEKLFF. The DNA for the CDR3 is TGTGCCTGGGGGACAGAAGGAACTTATCCGAATGAAAAACTGTTTTTT.

The J gene is TRBJ1-5, the V gene TRBV18; TRBD1 aligns across 8 bases. Germline CDR1 is KGHSH and CDR2 is LQKENI. The CDR3 is made up of 15 amino acids. Trimming at V came to 3 bases and at J to 4 bases, leaving 5 bases not matched to a gene. The CDR3 nucleotides are TGTGCCAGCTCACCCCAGGACAGGGCGAATCAGCCCCAGCATTTT. Translating gives CASSPQDRANQPQHF. The full variable domain, in which reference TRBV18 and TRBJ1-5 provide the parts outside the CDR3, is NAGVMQNPRHLVRRRGQEARLRCSPMKGHSHVYWYRQLPEEGLKFMVYLQKENIIDESGMPKERFSAEFPKEGPSILRIQQVVRGDSAAYFCASSPQDRANQPQHFGDGTRLSIL.

This clone was found a few times. The chain employs TRBV6-6 and TRBJ2-7, with 8 bases matching TRBD2. Unmatched junction bases numbered 6, after V lost 6 bases and J lost 2 bases. In germline, CDR1 is MNHNY, CDR2 SVGAGI (reference sequence). CDR3 length equals 14 residues. Here the CDR3 DNA reads TGTGCCAGCAGGAAGAGGCGGGAGGCCTACGAGCAGTACTTC. Its protein is CASRKRREAYEQYF.

The gene calls are TRBV10-3 and TRBJ1-5; TRBD1 agrees at 7 bases. J gave up 2 bases and V 5 bases, and 6 bases lay outside the gene matches. This CDR3 spans 15 amino acids. Germline values: CDR1 ENHRY, CDR2 SYGVKD. CDR3 amino acids: CAISHDRVGNQPQHF. Written as DNA, the CDR3 is TGTGCCATCAGTCACGACAGGGTAGGCAATCAGCCCCAGCATTTT.

The chain has TRBV11-2 and TRBJ1-4; D is perhaps TRBD1 (6 bases). The V end was cut by 1 base, the J end by 13 bases, with 10 bases between. From germline, CDR1 is SGHAT and CDR2 FQNNGV. The CDR3 length is 12 residues. CDR3 in amino acids: CASSLAGDRLFF. Written as DNA, the CDR3 is TGTGCCAGCAGCTTAGCAGGGGATAGACTGTTTTTT.

This chain uses TRBV7-8 with TRBJ1-4, with 8 nucleotides matching TRBD1. CDR3 length equals 12 residues. V shed 5 bases, J shed 7 bases, and the junction held 0 bases outside the gene matches. Looked up from germline, CDR1 is SGHVS and CDR2 is FQNEAQ. CDR3 coding DNA: TGTGCCAGCAGCGGACAGGGTGAAAAACTGTTTTTT. Its protein is CASSGQGEKLFF.

CDR3 in amino acids: CASSGQINEKLFF. CDR3 DNA sequence: TGTGCCAGCAGCGGACAGATTAATGAAAAACTGTTTTTT. The chain has TRBV12-3 or TRBV12-4 and TRBJ1-4, with a tentative D call TRBD1 (6 bases). The CDR3 covers 13 residues. Trimming removed 6 bases from V and 4 bases from J, with 9 bases in between.

The chain links TRBV18 to TRBJ1-6, with 7 bases matching TRBD1. CDR3 length: 14 residues. Germline V CDR1 and CDR2: KGHSH, LQKENI. Trimming at V came to 8 bases and at J to 7 bases, leaving 8 bases not matched to a gene. CDR3 coding DNA: TGTGCCAGCACAGGGGAGTTGAAGAATTCACCCCTCCACTTT. Amino acids: CASTGELKNSPLHF.

As for this clone: A junction boundary mismatches the germline segment, possibly from a read error. In nucleotides, the CDR3 is TGTGCTAGCACCAGACGCCTGGTAGCGGGGGTCCCCCAAGAGACCCAGTACTTC. Its translation is CASTRRLVAGVPQETQYF. The chain joins TRBV7-7 to TRBJ2-5; 9 bases map to TRBD2. Germline V gene lookup returns CDR1 SSHAT and CDR2 FNYEAQ (reference sequence). This CDR3 is built from 18 residues.

V and J are TRBV4-3 and TRBJ2-1; 8 bases line up with TRBD1. The CDR3 spans 17 residues. CDR1 is LGHNA, CDR2 YSLEER, per germline. V dropped 2 bases and J dropped 2; count of bases not matched to a gene: 8. CDR3 protein: CASSQRRGQGAYNEQFF. Here the CDR3 DNA reads TGCGCCAGCAGCCAACGACGTGGACAGGGAGCCTACAATGAGCAGTTCTTC.

The gene calls are TRBV5-6 and TRBJ2-3, with TRBD2 matching 12 bases. Germline V CDR1 and CDR2: SGHDT, YYEEEE. The length of the CDR3 is 16 residues. Trimming cost V 5 bases and J 3 bases; bases outside gene matches: 7. CDR3 protein: CASRRTSGIFTDTQYF. The CDR3 DNA follows: TGTGCCAGCAGAAGGACTAGCGGGATTTTTACAGATACGCAGTATTTT.

The chain is built from TRBV19 and TRBJ2-7; maybe TRBD1 (5 bases). The CDR3 is 14 residues long. CDR1 and CDR2 from the germline V gene are LNHDA and SQIVND (reference sequence). Deletions cut 4 bases from V and 0 bases from J, with 10 bases between. The CDR3 loop reads CASSTQGYSYEQYF. The CDR3 DNA sequence: TGTGCCAGTAGTACCCAGGGATACTCCTACGAGCAGTACTTC.

The V and J genes are TRBV2 and TRBJ1-2; TRBD1 aligns across 8 bases. CDR3 length equals 14 residues. In germline, CDR1 is SNHLY, CDR2 FYNNEI. V lost 4 bases and J lost 3; bases outside the gene matches: 4. The CDR3 protein is CASSGTGGDYGYTF. The DNA for the CDR3 is TGTGCCAGCAGTGGCACAGGGGGTGACTATGGCTACACCTTC.

The CDR3 reads CASSTGTGGVGYTF. CDR3 bases: TGTGCCAGCAGTACCGGGACAGGGGGCGTTGGCTACACCTTC. The genes are TRBV27 and TRBJ1-2, with 12 nucleotides matching TRBD1. The V segment lost 5 bases and the J segment 7 bases; nucleotides outside the gene matches: 5. The CDR3 has 14 residues. CDR1 and CDR2 (germline): MNHEY, SMNVEV (reference sequence).

V usage is TRBV10-3 and J usage is TRBJ2-5, with D perhaps TRBD2 (5 bases). The germline V gene encodes CDR1 ENHRY and CDR2 SYGVKD. CDR3 length: 11 residues. Trimming took off 4 bases at V and 5 bases at J, with 5 bases between the two ends. The CDR3 nucleotides are TGTGCCATCAGTGGAGGGGAGACCCAGTACTTC. Protein sequence: CAISGGETQYF.

This clone is a singleton in its sample. The rearrangement joins TRBV27 to TRBJ2-1, with TRBD1 identical over 7 bases. V trimming: 8 bases; J trimming: 7 bases; junction bases outside the gene matches: 11. CDR3 length equals 14 residues. CDR1 and CDR2 from the germline V gene are MNHEY and SMNVEV (reference sequence). CDR3 sequence reads: CASGADRRKNEQFF. Written as DNA, the CDR3 is TGTGCCAGCGGAGCGGACAGGAGGAAGAATGAGCAGTTCTTC.

As regards this clone: Other DNA variants within this sample encode the same CDR3. The chain carries TRBV28 and TRBJ2-5, with D perhaps TRBD2 (5 bases). V was shortened by 3 bases and J by 5 bases, with 13 bases between the two germline ends. Germline CDR1 MDHEN, CDR2 SYDVKM. The CDR3 contains 14 residues. The CDR3 DNA reads as TGTGCCAGCAGTTTGCCTAGCCCCCCCGAGACCCAGTACTTC. Translated, it gives CASSLPSPPETQYF.

In its sample, this clone was seen many times. Other DNA sequences from this sample encode an identical CDR3 as well. J is TRBJ1-6 and V is TRBV7-9; possibly TRBD1 for D (6 bases). Germline values: CDR1 SEHNR, CDR2 FQNEAQ (reference sequence). The CDR3 has 14 amino acids. Deletions cut 5 bases from V and 6 bases from J, with 11 bases between. CDR3 nucleotides: TGTGCCAGCAGCCCAGGACAGAGTAATTCACCCCTCCACTTT. Protein sequence: CASSPGQSNSPLHF. The full variable domain, completed using reference TRBV7-9 and TRBJ1-6, is DTGVSQNPRHKITKRGQNVTFRCDPISEHNRLYWYRQTLGQGPEFLTYFQNEAQLEKSRLLSDRFSAERPKGSFSTLEIQRTEQGDSAMYLCASSPGQSNSPLHFGNGTRLTVT.

In this sample, this clone turned up once. The chain is built from TRBV5-6 and TRBJ1-2; TRBD1 might be the D (5 bases). The CDR3 has 13 residues. Germline V gene lookup returns CDR1 SGHDT and CDR2 YYEEEE. Trimming took off 3 bases at V and 4 bases at J, with 10 bases between the two ends. CDR3 sequence: CASSSGSAYGYTF. DNA for the CDR3: TGTGCCAGCAGCTCAGGGTCGGCCTATGGCTACACCTTC.

This chain connects TRBV30 to TRBJ1-1, with 8 bases identical to TRBD1. This CDR3 contains 13 residues. With 3 bases clipped from V and 4 bases from J, the junction kept 4 bases outside the gene matches. In germline, CDR1 is GTSNPN, CDR2 SVGIG (reference sequence). CDR3 loop: CAWSGTGRTEAFF. The CDR3 region has the DNA TGTGCCTGGAGCGGGACAGGTCGCACTGAAGCTTTCTTT.

This clone was counted only a few times. The V gene is TRBV5-1, the J gene TRBJ2-7, with a tentative D call TRBD1 (5 bases). CDR1 is SGHRS, CDR2 YFSETQ, per germline. Trimming took off 5 bases at V and 1 base at J, with 13 bases between the two ends. The CDR3 sequence is 14 residues long. The CDR3 nucleotides are TGCGCCAGCAGTGGGGCCGGGCAATCCTACGAGCAGTACTTC. This codes for CASSGAGQSYEQYF.

This chain joins TRBV19 and TRBJ1-1; unclear D gene. Trimming shortened V by 7 bases and J by 1 base, and 10 bases separated the two germline ends. This CDR3 is 13 amino acids long. The germline gives CDR1 LNHDA, CDR2 SQIVND (reference sequence). The CDR3 DNA is TGTGCCAGTACCAAAACACAGAACACTGAAGCTTTCTTT. Protein product: CASTKTQNTEAFF.